Below, 27 T cell receptor beta chains from the same sample are listed, as sequenced in a study of cytotoxic CD8 clonotypes in ibrutinib-treated CLL. The method was immunoSEQ multiplex PCR; TCRdb's version includes in-frame clones alone and lacks a portion of them. The sample consists of about 130,000 clones, approximately 85% of them appearing once. This material consisted of PBMCs, taken after 24 months of ibrutinib treatment. The receptors originated from a human donor with chronic lymphocytic leukemia.

V and J are TRBV7-9 and TRBJ1-2; TRBD1 aligns across 7 bases. CDR3 size: 13 residues. CDR1 is SEHNR, CDR2 FQNEAQ, per germline (reference sequence). With 5 bases clipped from V and 4 bases from J, the junction kept 4 bases outside the gene matches. In nucleotides, the CDR3 is TGTGCCAGCAGCGTGGCAGGGGGCTATGGCTACACCTTC. Translation: CASSVAGGYGYTF.

This clone is a singleton in its sample. The chain uses TRBV11-2 and TRBJ1-5; TRBD1 matches at 9 bases. The trim removed 0 bases at V and 5 bases at J, leaving 2 bases unmatched. This CDR3 spans 15 amino acids. In germline, CDR1 is SGHAT, CDR2 FQNNGV. Here the CDR3 DNA reads TGTGCCAGCAGCTTAGACACAGGGGGCTATCAGCCCCAGCATTTT. Amino acids: CASSLDTGGYQPQHF. Full variable domain (rest looked up from reference TRBV11-2 and TRBJ1-5): EAGVAQSPRYKIIEKRQSVAFWCNPISGHATLYWYQQILGQGPKLLIQFQNNGVVDDSQLPKDRFSAERLKGVDSTLKIQPAKLEDSAVYLCASSLDTGGYQPQHFGDGTRLSIL.

The rearrangement links TRBV27 to TRBJ1-3, with D possibly matching TRBD1 (6 bases). Deletions cut 5 bases from V and 2 bases from J, with 10 bases between. The CDR3 totals 14 residues. Germline assignment: CDR1 MNHEY and CDR2 SMNVEV (reference sequence). CDR3 DNA sequence: TGTGCCAGCAGTACAGGGTTCGCTGGAAACACCATATATTTT. The encoded protein is CASSTGFAGNTIYF.

This sequence joins TRBV28 and TRBJ1-2; 8 nucleotides align to TRBD1. The CDR3 is made up of 14 amino acids. V gave up 4 bases and J gave up 6 bases; unmatched junction bases: 7. Per the germline V gene, CDR1 is MDHEN and CDR2 is SYDVKM. The CDR3 is CASSSFPTGDGYTF. The CDR3 coding sequence is TGTGCCAGCAGTTCCTTTCCGACAGGGGATGGCTACACCTTC.

The rearrangement uses TRBV5-3 and TRBJ2-7; 7 bases map to TRBD1. TRBV5-3 is reported as an ORF; its role is uncertain. The CDR3 length is 13 residues. V was clipped by 6 bases and J by 4 bases; unmatched bases: 7. Here the CDR3 reads CARTLDRPYEQYF. The CDR3 nucleotides are TGTGCCAGAACCCTGGACAGGCCTTACGAGCAGTACTTC.

The chain carries TRBV5-1 and TRBJ2-2, with 7 bases that match TRBD1. CDR3 length: 15 residues. The germline CDR1 and CDR2 sequences are SGHRS and YFSETQ. Losses at the gene ends were 2 bases for V and 3 bases for J; bases not matched to a gene: 4. The CDR3: CASSLQGQDTGELFF. In DNA, the CDR3 is TGCGCCAGCAGCTTACAGGGGCAGGACACCGGGGAGCTGTTTTTT.

V and J are TRBV10-3 and TRBJ2-5, with 11 bases identical to TRBD2. The V gene end was trimmed by 0 bases and the J gene end by 4 bases; junction bases not matched to a gene: 7. The CDR3 loop spans 17 amino acids. Germline V gene lookup returns CDR1 ENHRY and CDR2 SYGVKD. CDR3 sequence: CAISESYSGRASETQYF. CDR3 in DNA: TGTGCCATCAGTGAGTCGTATAGCGGGAGGGCCTCAGAGACCCAGTACTTC.

In its sample, this clone was seen once. The chain has TRBV2 and TRBJ1-2; D uncertain. The CDR3 extends over 13 amino acids. Per germline, CDR1 SNHLY and CDR2 FYNNEI. V was trimmed by 1 base and J by 2 bases, leaving 5 bases between them. The CDR3 here is CASSEDANYGYTF. In DNA, the CDR3 is TGTGCCAGCAGTGAAGACGCGAACTATGGCTACACCTTC.

CDR3 sequence: CASSLAGALGNEQFF. As DNA, the CDR3 is TGTGCCAGCAGCTTAGCGGGAGCCCTAGGGAATGAGCAGTTCTTC. The chain uses TRBV7-6 and TRBJ2-1; D may be TRBD2 (5 bases). Germline loops: CDR1 SGHVS, CDR2 FNYEAQ. The CDR3 is 15 amino acids. Trimming cost V 0 bases and J 7 bases, with 13 bases left between them.

This clone was counted only a few times. The V gene is TRBV4-1, the J gene TRBJ1-5; no reliable D call. The germline V gene encodes CDR1 MGHRA and CDR2 YSYEKL. The CDR3 spans 17 residues. V lost 0 bases to trimming and J lost 1 base, with 13 bases between them. The chain's CDR3 is CASSQESQPTSNQPQHF. The CDR3 DNA reads as TGCGCCAGCAGCCAAGAGTCGCAGCCCACGAGCAATCAGCCCCAGCATTTT.

The rearrangement uses TRBV5-6 and TRBJ2-3, with 7 bases fitting TRBD2. J lost 2 bases, V lost 6 bases, and 6 bases had no gene match. Germline CDR1 is SGHDT and CDR2 is YYEEEE. This CDR3 region has 14 residues. CDR3 DNA: TGTGCCAGCACCCCCGGGACTAACACAGATACGCAGTATTTT. Translating it yields CASTPGTNTDTQYF.

V gene TRBV2 combines with J gene TRBJ1-1; D remains unclear. V was cut by 6 bases and J by 1 base, with 12 bases left in between. This CDR3 region has 14 residues. CDR1 SNHLY and CDR2 FYNNEI come from the germline V gene. The CDR3 protein is CASRAGLPNTEAFF. CDR3 bases: TGTGCCAGCAGGGCAGGACTTCCGAACACTGAAGCTTTCTTT. The variable domain in full, with the rest retrieved from reference TRBV2 and TRBJ1-1, is EPEVTQTPSHQVTQMGQEVILRCVPISNHLYFYWYRQILGQKVEFLVSFYNNEISEKSEIFDDQFSVERPDGSNFTLKIRSTKLEDSAMYFCASRAGLPNTEAFFGQGTRLTVV.

The V call is TRBV25-1, the J call TRBJ2-1, with a possible D match to TRBD1 (5 bases). Trimming took off 4 bases at V and 8 bases at J, with 18 bases between the two ends. This CDR3 is 15 amino acids long. Germline V gives CDR1 MGHDK, CDR2 SYGVNS. The CDR3 DNA is TGTGCCAGCAGTGCCGGACCACAGGTATCATATGAGCAGTTCTTC. It yields the protein CASSAGPQVSYEQFF.

This sequence joins TRBV18 and TRBJ2-1, with D perhaps TRBD1 (6 bases). CDR3 size: 14 residues. From germline, CDR1 is KGHSH and CDR2 LQKENI. V gave up 1 base and J gave up 9 bases, with 13 bases separating them. The CDR3 DNA is TGTGCCAGCTCACCACAGGGGACAATTGGTGAGCAGTTCTTC. This codes for CASSPQGTIGEQFF.

This clone was counted only a few times. This sequence joins TRBV19 and TRBJ2-4, with 7 bases identical to TRBD2. With 6 bases clipped from V and 6 bases from J, the junction kept 8 bases outside the gene matches. Germline CDR1 is LNHDA and CDR2 is SQIVND (reference sequence). The CDR3 contains 14 residues. In DNA form, the CDR3 reads TGTGCCAGTAGAGAGGGAGGGCCGAGAAACATTCAGTACTTC. This sequence encodes CASREGGPRNIQYF.

CDR3 bases: TGTGCCAGCAGTTTAGTGAGTAGCAATCAGCCCCAGCATTTT. This translates into CASSLVSSNQPQHF. The chain has TRBV28 and TRBJ1-5; D is unclear. The V gene lost 2 bases and the J gene lost 0 bases, with 5 bases spanning the gap. The CDR3 has 14 residues. The germline CDR1 and CDR2 sequences are MDHEN and SYDVKM.

V usage is TRBV6-6 and J usage is TRBJ2-5; unclear D gene. In germline, CDR1 is MNHNY, CDR2 SVGAGI (reference sequence). The V and J ends lost 0 bases and 5 bases respectively, with 10 bases between them. The CDR3 spans 14 residues. Written as DNA, the CDR3 is TGTGCCAGCAGTTACTCGATTCTCGGCGAGACCCAGTACTTC. Translation: CASSYSILGETQYF.

The rearrangement uses TRBV10-2 and TRBJ2-7; 8 bases fit TRBD1. This CDR3 has 13 residues. Germline CDR1 reads WSHSY; CDR2 reads SAAADI. With V trimmed by 7 bases and J by 2 bases, 4 bases remained unmatched. CDR3: CASTGGLTYEQYF. DNA for the CDR3: TGCGCCAGCACAGGGGGCTTAACCTACGAGCAGTACTTC.

The chain couples TRBV19 to TRBJ2-7; 9 nucleotides agree with TRBD1. Germline CDR1 is LNHDA and CDR2 is SQIVND (reference sequence). Unmatched junction bases numbered 10, after V lost 4 bases and J lost 6 bases. The CDR3 extends over 15 amino acids. CDR3 nucleotide sequence: TGTGCCAGTAGTAGGCGGGACAGGGAAGTCCGCGAGCAGTACTTC. Translated: CASSRRDREVREQYF.

The rearrangement uses TRBV28 and TRBJ2-7, with TRBD1 as a possible D gene (7 bases). The ends were cut back, 6 bases at V and 6 bases at J, with 15 bases in the middle. Germline-derived CDR1 and CDR2 are MDHEN and SYDVKM. This CDR3 is built from 13 residues. This CDR3 reads CASSAGGRSEQYF. The CDR3 coding sequence is TGTGCCAGCAGCGCAGGGGGGCGTAGCGAGCAGTACTTC.

This clone appeared once. This chain joins TRBV5-1 and TRBJ1-5, with D possibly TRBD1 on 5 matching bases. The germline V gene has CDR1 SGHRS and CDR2 YFSETQ. CDR3 length: 13 residues. Deletions cut 1 base from V and 6 bases from J, with 8 bases between. CDR3 sequence (DNA): TGCGCCAGCAGCTTGTTTCAGGGTCAGCCCCAGCATTTT. It translates to CASSLFQGQPQHF.

A single count supports this clone. The chain recombines TRBV7-9 with TRBJ1-4; TRBD1 might be the D (6 bases). The V end lost 2 bases, the J end lost 7 bases, and 17 bases lay between the germline ends. The CDR3 is 16 residues long. Germline V gene sequence: CDR1 SEHNR, CDR2 FQNEAQ (reference sequence). The CDR3 coding sequence is TGTGCCAGCAGCTTACCCGGTGGCCAGGGGAGTGAAAAACTGTTTTTT. It specifies CASSLPGGQGSEKLFF.

The J gene is TRBJ1-2, the V gene TRBV7-9; possibly TRBD1 for D (6 bases). V was shortened by 7 bases and J by 2 bases, with 20 bases between the two germline ends. The CDR3 sequence is 16 residues long. The V gene's germline CDR1 is SEHNR and CDR2 FQNEAQ (reference sequence). The CDR3 protein is CASTRGGVRANYGYTF. The CDR3 DNA reads TGTGCCAGCACCCGAGGGGGGGTCAGGGCCAACTATGGCTACACCTTC.

This sequence joins TRBV5-6 and TRBJ2-1, with 12 bases that match TRBD1. There are 17 residues in the CDR3. Germline lookup yields CDR1 SGHDT and CDR2 YYEEEE. J was trimmed by 3 bases and V by 3 bases; bases with no gene match: 7. CDR3 nucleotides: TGTGCCAGCAGCTGGGGACAGGGGGCCATAAACTACAATGAGCAGTTCTTC. Translation gives CASSWGQGAINYNEQFF. Full variable domain (remainder filled in from reference TRBV5-6 and TRBJ2-1): DAGVTQSPTHLIKTRGQQVTLRCSPKSGHDTVSWYQQALGQGPQFIFQYYEEEERQRGNFPDRFSGHQFPNYSSELNVNALLLGDSALYLCASSWGQGAINYNEQFFGPGTRLTVL.

This clone was found a few times. This chain joins TRBV10-3 and TRBJ1-5; tentative D call: TRBD1 (6 bases). CDR1 and CDR2 from the germline V gene are ENHRY and SYGVKD. V was shortened by 9 bases and J by 7 bases, with 19 bases between the two germline ends. This CDR3 spans 14 amino acids. The CDR3 is CAIADQGFSQPQHF. CDR3 DNA: TGTGCCATTGCAGACCAGGGGTTTAGCCAGCCCCAGCATTTT.

CDR3 protein: CASSLMAGSYGYTF. The CDR3 DNA is TGTGCCAGCAGCTTAATGGCAGGGTCTTATGGCTACACCTTC. This sequence joins TRBV7-3 and TRBJ1-2; tentative D call: TRBD1 (5 bases). The CDR3 length is 14 residues. Germline CDR1 reads SGHTA; CDR2 reads FQGTGA. V lost 1 base to trimming and J lost 5 bases, with 11 bases between them.

This clone occurred once. J is TRBJ1-1 and V is TRBV23-1, with D maybe TRBD1 (5 bases). TRBV23-1 belongs to the ORF category, with a function that is uncertain. The CDR3 is 15 residues long. V gave up 8 bases and J gave up 1 base, with 17 bases separating them. The CDR3: CASSSPGEENTEAFF. In DNA form, the CDR3 reads TGCGCCAGCTCAAGCCCGGGGGAGGAGAACACTGAAGCTTTCTTT.